This TCR beta chain was sequenced for a study of post-analysis software for immune sequencing data. Findings and limits, study-wide: Roughly 5 TRBV segments, TRBV5-6, TRBV5-1 and TRBV20-1 among them, were found more frequent in patients than controls.

Comment on this clonotype: Its antigen is not known.

J lost 8 bases, V lost 5 bases, and 11 bases had no gene match. CDR3 length: 14 amino acids. The V gene's germline CDR1 is DFQATT and CDR2 SNEGSKA (reference sequence). The TCR beta cDNA libraries carried unique molecular identifiers. TCRdb analysed the PCR reads with MiXCR anew, one entry per CDR3 protein. The top ten clones hold roughly 0.57% of a sample with approximately 730,000 distinct CDR3 sequences, 25% to 30% of them seen once. This receptor was taken from a girl aged 10-17 years with multiple sclerosis. The V call is TRBV20-1, the J call TRBJ1-4; 7 bases match TRBD1. The specimen sequenced was blood. CDR3 sequence (DNA): TGCAGTGCTTCCAGGAGGACAGGTTGGGAAAAACTGTTTTTT. This gives the protein CSASRRTGWEKLFF.